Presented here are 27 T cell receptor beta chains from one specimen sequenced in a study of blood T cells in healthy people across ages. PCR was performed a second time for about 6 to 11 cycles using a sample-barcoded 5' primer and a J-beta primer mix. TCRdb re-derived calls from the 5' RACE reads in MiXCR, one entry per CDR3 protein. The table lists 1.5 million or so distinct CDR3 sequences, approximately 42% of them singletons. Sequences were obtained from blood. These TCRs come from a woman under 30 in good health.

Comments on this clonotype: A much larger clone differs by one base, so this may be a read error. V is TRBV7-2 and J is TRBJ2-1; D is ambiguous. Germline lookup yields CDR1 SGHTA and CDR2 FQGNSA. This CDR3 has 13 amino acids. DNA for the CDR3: TGTGCCAACAGCTCCCAGTATTACAATGAGCAGTTCTTC. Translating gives CANSSQYYNEQFF.

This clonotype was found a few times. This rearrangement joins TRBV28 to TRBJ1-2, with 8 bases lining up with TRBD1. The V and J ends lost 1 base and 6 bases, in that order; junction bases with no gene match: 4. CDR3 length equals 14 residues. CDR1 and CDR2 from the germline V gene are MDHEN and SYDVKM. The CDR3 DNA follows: TGTGCCAGCAGTTTATTAGACAGGGGTGATGGCTACACCTTC. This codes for CASSLLDRGDGYTF.

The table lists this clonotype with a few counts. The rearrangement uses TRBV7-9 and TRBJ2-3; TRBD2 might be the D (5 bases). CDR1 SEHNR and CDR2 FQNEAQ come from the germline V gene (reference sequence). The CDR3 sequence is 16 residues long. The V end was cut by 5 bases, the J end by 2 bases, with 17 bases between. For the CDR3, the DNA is TGTGCCAGCAGCCCGTCTGTGGGGAGAACCACAGATACGCAGTATTTT. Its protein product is CASSPSVGRTTDTQYF.

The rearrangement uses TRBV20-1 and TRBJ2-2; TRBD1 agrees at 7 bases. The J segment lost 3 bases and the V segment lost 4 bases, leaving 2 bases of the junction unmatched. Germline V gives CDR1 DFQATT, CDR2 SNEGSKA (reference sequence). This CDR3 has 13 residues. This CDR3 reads CSAKTGYTGELFF. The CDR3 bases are TGCAGTGCTAAGACAGGGTACACCGGGGAGCTGTTTTTT.

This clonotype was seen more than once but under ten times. In DNA form, the CDR3 reads TGTGCCAGCAGTTTTGCGGGATACTTCTACGAGCAGTACTTC. Protein: CASSFAGYFYEQYF. The rearrangement uses TRBV27 and TRBJ2-7, with a possible D match to TRBD2 (6 bases). The CDR3 contains 14 residues. Germline V CDR1 and CDR2: MNHEY, SMNVEV (reference sequence). With 3 bases removed from V and 3 bases from J, the gap between germline ends came to 12 bases.

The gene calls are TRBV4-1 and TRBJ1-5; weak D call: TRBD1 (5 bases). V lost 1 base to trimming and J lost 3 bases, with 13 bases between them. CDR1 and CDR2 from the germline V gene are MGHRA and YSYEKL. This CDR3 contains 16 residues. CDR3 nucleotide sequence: TGCGCCAGCAGCCAAGGGCCACGGACAATCAATCAGCCCCAGCATTTT. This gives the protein CASSQGPRTINQPQHF.

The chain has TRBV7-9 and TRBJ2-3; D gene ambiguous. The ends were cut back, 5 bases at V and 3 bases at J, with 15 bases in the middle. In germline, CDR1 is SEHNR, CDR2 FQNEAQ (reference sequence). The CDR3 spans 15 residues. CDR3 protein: CASSPGQVFTDTQYF. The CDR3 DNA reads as TGTGCCAGCAGCCCAGGTCAGGTATTTACAGATACGCAGTATTTT.

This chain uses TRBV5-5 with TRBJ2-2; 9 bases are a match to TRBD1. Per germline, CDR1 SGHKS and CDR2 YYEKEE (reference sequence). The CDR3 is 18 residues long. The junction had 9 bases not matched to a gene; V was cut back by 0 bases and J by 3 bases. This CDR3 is CASSLATGGIFYTGELFF. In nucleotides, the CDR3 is TGTGCCAGCAGCTTGGCCACAGGGGGCATATTTTACACCGGGGAGCTGTTTTTT.

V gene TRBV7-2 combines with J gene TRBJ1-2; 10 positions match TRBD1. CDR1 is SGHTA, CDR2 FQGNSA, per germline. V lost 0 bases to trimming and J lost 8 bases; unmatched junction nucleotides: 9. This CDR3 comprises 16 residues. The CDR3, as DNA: TGTGCCAGCAGCTTAGCAGGACAGGGGGGGAGAGCGGGCTACACCTTC. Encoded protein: CASSLAGQGGRAGYTF.

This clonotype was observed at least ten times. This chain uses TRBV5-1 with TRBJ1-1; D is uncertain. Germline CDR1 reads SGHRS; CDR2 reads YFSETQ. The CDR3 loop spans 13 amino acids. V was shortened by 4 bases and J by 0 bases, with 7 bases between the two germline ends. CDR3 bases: TGCGCCAGCAGCGCTGGGGTGAACACTGAAGCTTTCTTT. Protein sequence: CASSAGVNTEAFF.

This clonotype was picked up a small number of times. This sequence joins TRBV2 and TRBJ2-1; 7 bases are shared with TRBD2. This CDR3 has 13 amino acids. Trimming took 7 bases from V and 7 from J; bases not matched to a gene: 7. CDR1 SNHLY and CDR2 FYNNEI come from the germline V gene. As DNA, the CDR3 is TGTGCCAGCAATGGGAGGGTCGGGAATGAGCAGTTCTTC. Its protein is CASNGRVGNEQFF.

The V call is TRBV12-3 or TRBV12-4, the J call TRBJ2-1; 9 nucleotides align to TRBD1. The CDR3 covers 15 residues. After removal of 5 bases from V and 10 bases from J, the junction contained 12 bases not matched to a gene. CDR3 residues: CASSRGTGRIGEQFF. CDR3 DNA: TGTGCCAGCAGTAGGGGGACAGGGAGGATTGGGGAGCAGTTCTTC.

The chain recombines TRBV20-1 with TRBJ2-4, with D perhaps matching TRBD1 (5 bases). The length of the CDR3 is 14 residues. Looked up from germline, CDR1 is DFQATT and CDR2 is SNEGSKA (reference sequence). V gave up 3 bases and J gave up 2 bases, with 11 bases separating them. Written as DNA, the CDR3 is TGCAGTGCTAGTGTTCAGGGCTCCAAAAACATTCAGTACTTC. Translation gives CSASVQGSKNIQYF.

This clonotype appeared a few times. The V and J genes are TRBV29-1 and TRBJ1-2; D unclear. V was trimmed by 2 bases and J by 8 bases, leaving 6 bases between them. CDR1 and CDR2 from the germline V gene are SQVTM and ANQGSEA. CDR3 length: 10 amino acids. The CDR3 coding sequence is TGCAGCGTTGAACTTGGAGGCTACACCTTC. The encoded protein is CSVELGGYTF.

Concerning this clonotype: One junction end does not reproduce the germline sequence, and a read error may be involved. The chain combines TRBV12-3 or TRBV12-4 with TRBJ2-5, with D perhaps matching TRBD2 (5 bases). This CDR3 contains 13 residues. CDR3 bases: TGTGCCAGCAGCTATAGCGTCGTAGAGACCCGGTACTTC. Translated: CASSYSVVETRYF.

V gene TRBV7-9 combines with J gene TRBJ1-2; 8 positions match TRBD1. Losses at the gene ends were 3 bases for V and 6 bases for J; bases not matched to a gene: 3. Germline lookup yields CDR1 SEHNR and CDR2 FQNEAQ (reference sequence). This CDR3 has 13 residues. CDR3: CASSFQGANGYTF. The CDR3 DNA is TGTGCCAGCAGCTTCCAGGGGGCGAATGGCTACACCTTC.

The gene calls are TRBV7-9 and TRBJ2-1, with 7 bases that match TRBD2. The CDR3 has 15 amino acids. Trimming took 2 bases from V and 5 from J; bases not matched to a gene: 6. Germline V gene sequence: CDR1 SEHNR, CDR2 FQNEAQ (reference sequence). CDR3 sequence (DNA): TGTGCCAGCAGCTTATACGGGGGGAGAGACAATGAGCAGTTCTTC. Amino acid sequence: CASSLYGGRDNEQFF.

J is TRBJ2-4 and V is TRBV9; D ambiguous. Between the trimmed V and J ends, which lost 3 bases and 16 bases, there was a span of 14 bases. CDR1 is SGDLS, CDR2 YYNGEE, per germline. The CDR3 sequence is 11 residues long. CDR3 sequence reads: CASSGGPYLYF. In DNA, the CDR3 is TGTGCCAGCAGCGGGGGTCCCTACCTCTACTTC.

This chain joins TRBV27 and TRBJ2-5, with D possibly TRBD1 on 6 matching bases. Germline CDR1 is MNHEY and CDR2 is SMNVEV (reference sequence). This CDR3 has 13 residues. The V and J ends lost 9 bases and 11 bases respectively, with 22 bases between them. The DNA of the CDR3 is TGTGCCAGTTCCGGGACACATTACAATGAGCAGTACTTC. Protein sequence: CASSGTHYNEQYF.

The CDR3 region has the DNA TGCGCCAGCAGCCAAGATATAGGGAATCCCTACGAGCAGTACTTC. Its protein product is CASSQDIGNPYEQYF. The rearrangement uses TRBV4-1 and TRBJ2-7; no definite D call. V shed 0 bases and J shed 2 bases, with 11 bases lying between them. CDR1 and CDR2 (germline): MGHRA, YSYEKL. The CDR3 contains 15 residues.

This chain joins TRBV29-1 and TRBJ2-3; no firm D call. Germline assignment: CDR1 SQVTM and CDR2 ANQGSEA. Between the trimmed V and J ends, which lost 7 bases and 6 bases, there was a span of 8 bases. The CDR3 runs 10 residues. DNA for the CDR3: TGCAGCGCCAACATGGATACGCAGTATTTT. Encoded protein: CSANMDTQYF.

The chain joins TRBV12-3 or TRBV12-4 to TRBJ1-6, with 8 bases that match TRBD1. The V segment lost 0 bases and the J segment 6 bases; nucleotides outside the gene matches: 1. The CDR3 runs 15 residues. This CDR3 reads CASSLATGVNSPLHF. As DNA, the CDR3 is TGTGCCAGCAGTTTAGCGACAGGGGTTAATTCACCCCTCCACTTT.

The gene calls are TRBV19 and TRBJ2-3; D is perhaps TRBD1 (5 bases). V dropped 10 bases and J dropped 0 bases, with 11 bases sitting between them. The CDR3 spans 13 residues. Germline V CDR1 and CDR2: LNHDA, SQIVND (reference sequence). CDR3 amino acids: CAIEDTSTDTQYF. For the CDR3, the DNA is TGTGCCATCGAGGACACAAGCACAGATACGCAGTATTTT.

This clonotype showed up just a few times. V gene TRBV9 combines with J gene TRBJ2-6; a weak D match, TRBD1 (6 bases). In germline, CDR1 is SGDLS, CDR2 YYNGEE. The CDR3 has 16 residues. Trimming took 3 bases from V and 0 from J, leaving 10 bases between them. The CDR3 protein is CASSDRDLSGANVLTF. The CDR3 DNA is TGTGCCAGCAGCGACAGGGATCTCTCTGGGGCCAACGTCCTGACTTTC. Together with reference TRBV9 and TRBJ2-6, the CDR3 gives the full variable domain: DSGVTQTPKHLITATGQRVTLRCSPRSGDLSVYWYQQSLDQGLQFLIQYYNGEERAKGNILERFSAQQFPDLHSELNLSSLELGDSALYFCASSDRDLSGANVLTFGAGSRLTVL.

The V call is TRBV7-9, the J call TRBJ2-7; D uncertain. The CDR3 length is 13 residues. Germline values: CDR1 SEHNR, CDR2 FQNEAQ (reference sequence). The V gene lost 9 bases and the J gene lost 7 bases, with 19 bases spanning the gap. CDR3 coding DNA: TGTGCCAGAGACCCATTCGACGTCGGGGAGCAGTACTTC. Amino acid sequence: CARDPFDVGEQYF.

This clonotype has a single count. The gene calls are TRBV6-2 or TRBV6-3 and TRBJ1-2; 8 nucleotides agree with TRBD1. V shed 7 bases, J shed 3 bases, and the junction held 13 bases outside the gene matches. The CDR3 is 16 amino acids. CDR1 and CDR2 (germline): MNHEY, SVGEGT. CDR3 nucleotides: TGTGCCAGCATCGAACTGCGGACAGGGAACGACTATGGCTACACCTTC. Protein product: CASIELRTGNDYGYTF.

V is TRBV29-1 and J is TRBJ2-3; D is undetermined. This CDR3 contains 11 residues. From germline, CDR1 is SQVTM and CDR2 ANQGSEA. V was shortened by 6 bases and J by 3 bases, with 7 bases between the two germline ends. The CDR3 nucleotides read TGCAGCGTCCTAGAGACAGATACGCAGTATTTT. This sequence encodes CSVLETDTQYF.